This T cell receptor (beta chain) was obtained from a study of T cells in Graves' hyperthyroidism and ophthalmopathy. Trimming cost V 3 bases and J 0 bases, with 10 bases left between them. This CDR3 has 15 residues. The germline V gene encodes CDR1 SGHRS and CDR2 YFSETQ. Exclusion criteria comprised uncontrolled infection, other autoimmune disease, pregnancy or lactation. Amplified TCR beta CDR3 regions derived from RNA transcripts. HTBI primers drove first-round RT-PCR of the TCR CDR3. TCRdb reprocessed the multiplex PCR reads via MiXCR and lists one record per CDR3 protein. Of some 340,000 distinct CDR3 sequences listed, roughly an eighth are singletons.

Sequenced input: blood. The gene calls are TRBV5-1 and TRBJ2-1; D unresolved. The sequence came from a woman between 40 and 55 years old with Graves' ophthalmopathy. The CDR3 DNA is TGCGCCAGCAGCTCCACAGAGAGCTCCTACAATGAGCAGTTCTTC. This gives the protein CASSSTESSYNEQFF.